This T cell receptor (beta chain) is drawn from a study of identical twins. Overall study findings and caveats: Insertions were reduced in abundant cord blood beta clonotypes but not in memory repertoires.

TCRdb ran MiXCR on the 5' RACE reads and lists one entry per CDR3 protein. Here the sample spans around 100,000 distinct CDR3 sequences, 5.9% being singletons. Every sampled donor was Caucasian and healthy. Trimming stripped 4 bases from V and 4 bases from J, with 16 bases between. The germline gives CDR1 DFQATT, CDR2 SNEGSKA (reference sequence). The CDR3 is made up of 14 amino acids. In this sample, this clonotype turned up many times. Its antigen is not known. The TCR originated in a woman aged 50 to 60 in good health. The sequenced material came from memory T cells sorted from blood. The chain is built from TRBV20-1 and TRBJ1-1, with D perhaps matching TRBD1 (5 bases). This CDR3 reads CSATQGLGSTEAFF. Here the CDR3 DNA reads TGCAGTGCTACCCAGGGTCTGGGGAGCACTGAAGCTTTCTTT.